This is a list of T cell receptor beta chains from one sample in a study of PD-1 blockade in classical Hodgkin lymphoma. The method was immunoSEQ multiplex PCR; TCRdb's version includes in-frame clones alone and lacks a portion of them. The table has fewer than 15,000 clones, around 90% seen once; the top ten hold 37%. Sequenced material: peripheral blood mononuclear cells (PBMCs), taken at baseline. These TCRs come from a human donor with classical Hodgkin lymphoma. Each CDR3 is given with its conserved first and last residue. Each record gives: D gene, J gene, V gene, clone size, CDR3 protein, CDR3 DNA. The D gene is left open where the match is weak. Size values are once, few and many counts, or a class for expanded clones, and some rows have none.

-,TRBJ1-2,TRBV6-5,few,CASSYNSGSYTF,TGTGCCAGCAGTTACAACTCAGGGAGCTACACCTTC
-,TRBJ1-4,TRBV6-4,-,CASSEGENEKLFF,TGTGCCAGCAGTGAAGGAGAAAATGAAAAACTGTTTTTT
-,TRBJ1-3,TRBV18,-,CASSPKPSGNTIYF,TGTGCCAGCTCACCAAAACCGAGTGGAAACACCATATATTTT
TRBD1,TRBJ2-7,TRBV13,few,CASSLRQGSSPYEQYF,TGTGCCAGCAGCCTAAGACAGGGGAGTTCCCCCTACGAGCAGTACTTC
-,TRBJ2-1,TRBV6-5,-,CASSSANGAYNEQFF,TGTGCCAGCAGTTCAGCCAACGGGGCTTACAATGAGCAGTTCTTC
TRBD1,TRBJ2-7,TRBV11-2,once,CASSTDRTYEQYF,TGTGCCAGCAGCACGGACAGGACCTACGAGCAGTACTTC
TRBD1,TRBJ2-3,TRBV11-2,-,CASSSRGGGQGKLWDTQYF,TGTGCCAGCAGCTCCCGGGGTGGGGGACAGGGGAAACTTTGGGATACGCAGTATTTT
-,TRBJ2-1,TRBV19,-,CASSIKAGPYNEQFF,TGTGCCAGTAGTATTAAGGCGGGGCCGTACAATGAGCAGTTCTTC
TRBD1,TRBJ1-2,TRBV5-5,once,CASSTELATGGNGYTF,TGTGCCAGCAGCACGGAACTGGCGACAGGGGGTAATGGCTACACCTTC
-,TRBJ1-4,TRBV5-1,once,CASSPRQETTNEKLFF,TGCGCCAGCAGCCCACGACAGGAGACAACCAATGAAAAACTGTTTTTT
TRBD1,TRBJ2-5,TRBV10-2,-,CASSLDRGETQYF,TGCGCCAGCAGCTTGGACAGGGGGGAGACCCAGTACTTC
-,TRBJ2-1,TRBV5-1,once,CASSLTGAVGGDEQFF,TGCGCCAGCAGCTTAACGGGGGCGGTAGGGGGGGATGAGCAGTTCTTC
-,TRBJ1-1,TRBV11-1,-,CASSLMGANTEAFF,TGTGCCAGCAGCTTAATGGGGGCCAACACTGAAGCTTTCTTT
-,TRBJ1-1,TRBV5-1,-,CASSFYRVTNTEAFF,TGCGCCAGCAGCTTTTACAGGGTAACGAACACTGAAGCTTTCTTT
-,TRBJ2-7,TRBV30,-,CAWSVGGSYEQYF,TGTGCCTGGAGTGTAGGGGGCTCCTACGAGCAGTACTTC
TRBD1,TRBJ1-1,TRBV10-3,-,CAIRETGSTEAFF,TGTGCCATCAGGGAGACAGGGTCGACTGAAGCTTTCTTT
-,TRBJ1-1,TRBV27,-,CASSLPGGTEAFF,TGTGCCAGCAGTTTACCTGGGGGCACTGAAGCTTTCTTT
-,TRBJ1-1,TRBV30,few,CAWRRVTEAFF,TGTGCCTGGAGGAGAGTCACTGAAGCTTTCTTT
TRBD2,TRBJ2-1,TRBV19,-,CASRRELAEYNEQFF,TGTGCCAGTAGACGGGAACTAGCGGAATACAATGAGCAGTTCTTC
-,TRBJ1-4,TRBV6-1,-,CASSEVTGSNEKLFF,TGTGCCAGCAGTGAAGTTACAGGGTCTAATGAAAAACTGTTTTTT
-,TRBJ2-3,TRBV7-9,-,CASSVLAGPTDTQYF,TGTGCCAGCAGCGTACTTGCGGGGCCCACAGATACGCAGTATTTT
-,TRBJ2-1,TRBV7-2,-,CASSLRRVSYNEQFF,TGTGCCAGCAGCTTACGGAGGGTCTCCTACAATGAGCAGTTCTTC
TRBD2,TRBJ2-3,TRBV7-8,-,CASSRTRFGIFTDTQYF,TGTGCCAGCAGTCGGACTAGGTTTGGGATATTCACAGATACGCAGTATTTT
-,TRBJ1-1,TRBV14,-,CASSHGRDTEAFF,TGTGCCAGCAGCCACGGGAGGGACACTGAAGCTTTCTTT
-,TRBJ1-2,TRBV23-1,-,CARGGYGYTF,TGCGCCCGGGGGGGCTATGGCTACACCTTC
-,TRBJ2-2,TRBV12-5,-,CASGLVSSVCGELFF,TGTGCTAGTGGTTTGGTAAGTAGCGTCTGCGGGGAGCTGTTTTTT
-,TRBJ2-1,TRBV5-4,-,CASSSTPQLSSYNEQFF,TGTGCCAGCAGCTCTACCCCTCAGTTGAGCTCCTACAATGAGCAGTTCTTC
-,TRBJ1-1,TRBV6-5,-,CASRSPGVTEAFF,TGTGCCAGCAGATCTCCAGGAGTCACTGAAGCTTTCTTT
TRBD2,TRBJ2-7,TRBV11-2,-,CASSQTSGRAYEQYF,TGTGCCAGCAGCCAGACTAGCGGGAGGGCCTACGAGCAGTACTTC
TRBD1,TRBJ1-1,TRBV10-1,-,CASSVSRGTGTEAFF,TGCGCCAGCAGTGTTTCCCGTGGGACAGGCACTGAAGCTTTCTTT
TRBD1,TRBJ2-3,TRBV5-1,-,CASSLIGQGAPGDTQYF,TGCGCCAGCAGCTTGATAGGACAGGGGGCGCCCGGAGATACGCAGTATTTT
TRBD2,TRBJ2-1,TRBV4-1,-,CASSLRGGINEQFF,TGCGCCAGCAGCCTTCGGGGGGGAATCAATGAGCAGTTCTTC
TRBD2,TRBJ2-2,TRBV5-1,-,CASGPLAGEITGELFF,TGCGCCAGCGGCCCCTTAGCGGGGGAAATCACCGGGGAGCTGTTTTTT
-,TRBJ2-1,TRBV5-1,-,CASSAFSNEQFF,TGCGCCAGCAGCGCCTTTAGCAATGAGCAGTTCTTC
TRBD2,TRBJ2-7,TRBV18,-,CASSPPLAGEQYF,TGTGCCAGCTCCCCCCCCCTAGCGGGCGAGCAGTACTTC
-,TRBJ2-1,TRBV9,-,CASSVAWASYNEQFF,TGTGCCAGCAGCGTAGCTTGGGCCTCCTACAATGAGCAGTTCTTC
-,TRBJ1-5,TRBV6-5,-,CASSKSGEGSQPQHF,TGTGCCAGCAGTAAGTCGGGAGAAGGGAGCCAGCCCCAGCATTTT
-,TRBJ2-1,TRBV5-1,-,CASSSGASSYNEQFF,TGCGCCAGCAGCTCGGGAGCTAGCTCCTACAATGAGCAGTTCTTC
TRBD1,TRBJ2-1,TRBV30,-,CAWSEGARNEQFF,TGTGCCTGGAGTGAGGGGGCGCGGAATGAGCAGTTCTTC
-,TRBJ1-3,TRBV28,-,CATSLRNTIYF,TGTGCCACCAGCCTTCGAAACACCATATATTTT
-,TRBJ2-5,TRBV6-1,-,CASNREAQETQYF,TGTGCCAGCAACCGAGAGGCTCAAGAGACCCAGTACTTC
TRBD1,TRBJ1-1,TRBV5-1,-,CASWKQGARGTEAFF,TGCGCCAGCTGGAAACAGGGGGCTAGGGGCACTGAAGCTTTCTTT
-,TRBJ2-1,TRBV6-4,-,CASSAGSNEQFF,TGTGCCAGCAGTGCAGGGTCCAATGAGCAGTTCTTC
TRBD2,TRBJ2-5,TRBV25-1,-,CASSGILAGYMETQYF,TGTGCCAGCAGTGGTATATTAGCGGGATATATGGAGACCCAGTACTTC
-,TRBJ2-3,TRBV14,once,CASSQQQDTQYF,TGTGCCAGCAGCCAACAGCAAGATACGCAGTATTTT
TRBD1,TRBJ1-1,TRBV2,-,CASSFGQGEAFF,TGTGCCAGCAGTTTTGGACAGGGGGAAGCTTTCTTT
-,TRBJ1-5,TRBV7-2,once,CASSLGGYSNQPQHF,TGTGCCAGCAGCCTCGGGGGCTATAGCAATCAGCCCCAGCATTTT
TRBD2,TRBJ2-1,TRBV5-5,once,CASSLWSSGGADEQFF,TGTGCCAGCAGCTTGTGGTCTAGCGGGGGGGCGGATGAGCAGTTCTTC
-,TRBJ2-7,TRBV10-3,-,CAISEGGLHEQYF,TGTGCCATCAGTGAGGGAGGATTGCACGAGCAGTACTTC
-,TRBJ2-1,TRBV15,-,CATSRASYNEQFF,TGTGCCACCAGCAGAGCCAGTTACAATGAGCAGTTCTTC
-,TRBJ2-5,TRBV30,-,CAWSATEETQYF,TGTGCCTGGAGTGCGACAGAAGAGACCCAGTACTTC
TRBD1,TRBJ1-1,TRBV5-1,-,CASGRQGMNTEAFF,TGCGCCAGCGGGCGACAGGGAATGAACACTGAAGCTTTCTTT
TRBD1,TRBJ2-6,TRBV30,-,CAWSQDRAGANVLTF,TGTGCCTGGAGTCAAGACAGGGCTGGGGCCAACGTCCTGACTTTC